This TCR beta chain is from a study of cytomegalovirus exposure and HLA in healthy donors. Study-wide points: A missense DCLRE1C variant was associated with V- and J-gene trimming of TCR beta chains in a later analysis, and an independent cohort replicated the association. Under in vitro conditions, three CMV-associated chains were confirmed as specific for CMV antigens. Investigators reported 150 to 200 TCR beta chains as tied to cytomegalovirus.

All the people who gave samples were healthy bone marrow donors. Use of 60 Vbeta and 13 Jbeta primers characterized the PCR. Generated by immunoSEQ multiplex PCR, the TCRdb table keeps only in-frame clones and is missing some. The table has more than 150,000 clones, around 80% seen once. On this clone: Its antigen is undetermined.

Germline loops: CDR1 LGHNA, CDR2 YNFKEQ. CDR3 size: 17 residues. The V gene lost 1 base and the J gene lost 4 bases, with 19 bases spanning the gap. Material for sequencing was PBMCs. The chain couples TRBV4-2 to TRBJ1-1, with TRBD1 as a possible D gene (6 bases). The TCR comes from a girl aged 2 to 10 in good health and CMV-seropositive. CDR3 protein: CASSQVLSQGQVTEAFF. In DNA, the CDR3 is TGTGCCAGCAGCCAAGTTTTAAGTCAGGGGCAGGTCACTGAAGCTTTCTTT.